This T cell receptor beta chain stems from a study of OX40 agonist ivuxolimab in advanced cancers. Across the whole study: Patients' therapy was ivuxolimab, an antibody that acts as an agonist of OX40 (CD134). Study outcomes and limitations: The study did not work out the antigen specificity of the expanded peripheral T cells.

Data came from immunoSEQ multiplex PCR; TCRdb stores just in-frame clones and leaves some out. This table holds about 54,000 clones, around four fifths found once. This CDR3 is built from 14 residues. Trimming pared 3 bases from V and 3 bases from J, leaving 12 bases between. Germline V gene data show CDR1 as MDHEN and CDR2 as SYDVKM. Note on this clone: What it recognizes is unknown.

This TCR derives from an adult with an advanced solid tumor such as melanoma, head and neck, liver or kidney cancer. The rearrangement uses TRBV28 and TRBJ2-7; D uncertain. The sample was CD4+ or CD8+ T cells sorted from blood, taken in a trial of the OX40 agonist ivuxolimab. CDR3 sequence reads: CASSFWFKGYEQYF. Here the CDR3 DNA reads TGTGCCAGCAGTTTCTGGTTTAAGGGCTACGAGCAGTACTTC.